Presented here are 4 T cell receptor beta chains from one specimen sequenced in a study of blood T cell repertoires in COVID-19. Some clones are missing from TCRdb's copy, which holds only in-frame ones; the method was immunoSEQ multiplex PCR. The sample records under 200,000 clones, 84% being singletons. The sequenced sample consisted of peripheral blood. These TCRs come from a man aged 18 to 29 with active or convalescent COVID-19.

V gene TRBV5-1 combines with J gene TRBJ2-7, with TRBD1 identical over 9 bases. The CDR3 spans 14 residues. Germline CDR1 and CDR2: SGHRS and YFSETQ. V shed 4 bases and J 5 bases; nucleotides not matched to a gene: 7. The CDR3 sequence is CASSPRTGANEQYF. The CDR3 nucleotides read TGCGCCAGCAGCCCACGGACAGGGGCAAACGAGCAGTACTTC.

The chain links TRBV4-2 to TRBJ2-5, with D perhaps matching TRBD2 (7 bases). CDR3 length: 16 residues. Germline loops: CDR1 LGHNA, CDR2 YNFKEQ. V was pared by 0 bases and J by 5 bases, with 16 bases between. The CDR3 nucleotides read TGTGCCAGCAGCCAAGATGGTCGGGGGGCTGGGGAGACCCAGTACTTC. Translated, it gives CASSQDGRGAGETQYF.

The chain has TRBV5-6 and TRBJ2-3; TRBD2 aligns across 7 bases. Germline V lookup: CDR1 SGHDT, CDR2 YYEEEE. The CDR3 has 16 residues. With 0 bases clipped from V and 0 bases from J, the junction kept 4 bases outside the gene matches. The CDR3 nucleotides read TGTGCCAGCAGCTTGGCTAGCGGATCTAGCACAGATACGCAGTATTTT. Protein: CASSLASGSSTDTQYF.

The chain has TRBV14 and TRBJ2-7, with D possibly being TRBD1 (5 bases). V shed 1 base and J shed 12 bases, with 13 bases lying between them. Per germline, CDR1 SGHDN and CDR2 FVKESK. There are 12 residues in the CDR3. DNA of the CDR3: TGTGCCAGCAGCCAAGGATCAGGGAATCGGTACTTC. This sequence encodes CASSQGSGNRYF.